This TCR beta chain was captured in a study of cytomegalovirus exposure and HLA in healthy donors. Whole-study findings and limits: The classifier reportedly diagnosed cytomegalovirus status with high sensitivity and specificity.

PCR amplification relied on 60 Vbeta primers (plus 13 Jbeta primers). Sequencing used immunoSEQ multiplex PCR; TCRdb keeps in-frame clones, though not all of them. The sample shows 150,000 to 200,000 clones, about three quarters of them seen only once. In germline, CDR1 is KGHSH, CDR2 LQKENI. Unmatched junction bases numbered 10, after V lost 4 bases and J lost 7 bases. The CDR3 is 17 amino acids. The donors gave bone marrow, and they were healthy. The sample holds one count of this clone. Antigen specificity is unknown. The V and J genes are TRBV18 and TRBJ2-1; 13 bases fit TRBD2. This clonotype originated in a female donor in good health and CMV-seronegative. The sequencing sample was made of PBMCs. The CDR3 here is CASSLQLAGGPRNEQFF. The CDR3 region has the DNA TGTGCCAGCTCACTCCAACTAGCGGGAGGGCCTCGGAATGAGCAGTTCTTC.